This TCR beta chain emerged from a study of control samples from healthy donors and cancer patients. The junction had 12 bases not matched to a gene; V was cut back by 4 bases and J by 6 bases. The CDR3 extends over 15 amino acids. The germline V gene has CDR1 SGHRS and CDR2 YFSETQ. This table comes from immunoSEQ multiplex PCR, and its TCRdb copy is limited to in-frame clones, with some not included. The sample shows over 50,000 clones, about 80% of them seen only once. The sample taken for sequencing was blood. The source is a man between 65 and 80 years old in good health. The chain recombines TRBV5-1 with TRBJ1-2; 7 nucleotides match TRBD1. CDR3 sequence reads: CASSRGRQGEDGYTF. The CDR3 DNA is TGCGCCAGCAGCCGGGGGAGGCAGGGGGAAGATGGCTACACCTTC.